The next 5 T cell receptor beta chains were all read from a single sample in a study of T cells in Graves' hyperthyroidism and ophthalmopathy. Researchers took RNA transcripts and amplified the TCR beta CDR3 regions from them. HTBI primers were used for first-round RT-PCR of the TCR CDR3. MiXCR was run by TCRdb on the multiplex PCR reads, yielding one entry per CDR3 protein. The top ten hold approximately 12% of the sample, which has approximately 270,000 distinct CDR3 sequences, more than 14% seen once. Sequenced input: blood. The receptors here all came from a woman in her forties with Graves' hyperthyroidism that later progressed to Graves' ophthalmopathy.

This clonotype was seen only a few times. The chain uses TRBV10-1 and TRBJ2-3; no clear D gene. The germline V and J ends were trimmed by 4 bases and 5 bases, with 10 bases remaining between them. Germline-derived CDR1 and CDR2 are WNHNN and SYGVQD (reference sequence). The CDR3 has 13 residues. This CDR3 reads CASSVGYGDTQYF. DNA for the CDR3: TGCGCCAGCAGTGTCGGCTATGGAGATACGCAGTATTTT.

The chain uses TRBV10-1 and TRBJ1-1; D perhaps matches TRBD1 (6 bases). Germline CDR1 reads WNHNN; CDR2 reads SYGVQD (reference sequence). The CDR3 has 11 residues. V was pared by 9 bases and J by 5 bases, with 10 bases between. In nucleotides, the CDR3 is TGCGCCAGTACAAGGGGGACTGAAGCTTTCTTT. Translating gives CASTRGTEAFF.

This clonotype occurred many times. The V call is TRBV2, the J call TRBJ2-7, with D unresolved. The CDR3 consists of 12 residues. Per the germline V gene, CDR1 is SNHLY and CDR2 is FYNNEI. Trimming stripped 3 bases from V and 2 bases from J, with 5 bases between. The CDR3 loop is CASSDTTYEQYF. Here the CDR3 DNA reads TGTGCCAGCAGTGACACTACCTACGAGCAGTACTTC.

This clonotype was recorded at least ten times. CDR3 region: CASSSPGTSGSSYNEQFF. CDR3 coding DNA: TGTGCCAGCTCAAGTCCCGGGACTAGCGGTAGCTCCTACAATGAGCAGTTCTTC. This rearrangement joins TRBV28 to TRBJ2-1, with 11 bases lining up with TRBD2. The V gene's germline CDR1 is MDHEN and CDR2 SYDVKM. V lost 8 bases to trimming and J lost 0 bases; unmatched junction nucleotides: 12. The CDR3 has 18 amino acids.

V usage is TRBV7-9 and J usage is TRBJ2-2, with D uncertain. Trimming took off 1 base at V and 3 bases at J, with 6 bases between the two ends. In germline, CDR1 is SEHNR, CDR2 FQNEAQ (reference sequence). The CDR3 is made up of 14 amino acids. The DNA of the CDR3 is TGTGCCAGCAGCTTAGGTTCCGACACCGGGGAGCTGTTTTTT. It translates to CASSLGSDTGELFF.